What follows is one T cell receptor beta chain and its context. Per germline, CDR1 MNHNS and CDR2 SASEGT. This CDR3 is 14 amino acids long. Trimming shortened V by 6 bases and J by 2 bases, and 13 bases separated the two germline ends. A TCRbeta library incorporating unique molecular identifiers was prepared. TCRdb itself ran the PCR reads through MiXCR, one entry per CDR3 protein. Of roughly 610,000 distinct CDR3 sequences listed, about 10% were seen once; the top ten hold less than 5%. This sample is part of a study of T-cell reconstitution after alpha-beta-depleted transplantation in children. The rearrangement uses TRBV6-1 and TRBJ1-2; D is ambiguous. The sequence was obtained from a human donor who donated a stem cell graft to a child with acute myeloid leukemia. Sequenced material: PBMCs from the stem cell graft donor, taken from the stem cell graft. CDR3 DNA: TGTGCCAGCAGAGGAGGGAACGAGAACTATGGCTACACCTTC. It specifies CASRGGNENYGYTF.